Presented here are 25 T cell receptor beta chains from one specimen sequenced in a study of blood T cell repertoires in COVID-19. Repertoires were generated with immunoSEQ multiplex PCR, while TCRdb's copy carries only in-frame clones and drops some. Found here are approximately 100,000 clones, about 85% of them singletons; the top ten hold 3% to 3.5%. The material sequenced was peripheral blood. The receptors originated from a man aged 50 or older in a cohort sampled during active COVID-19.

In this sample, this clone turned up a few times. This sample also contains other DNA sequences that code for the same CDR3. The rearrangement uses TRBV6-5 and TRBJ2-3, with D possibly TRBD2 on 5 matching bases. The germline V gene has CDR1 MNHEY and CDR2 SVGAGI. V was cut by 6 bases and J by 0 bases, with 13 bases left in between. The CDR3 loop spans 15 amino acids. In DNA form, the CDR3 reads TGTGCCAGCAGCCCAGCGGAAACTAGCACAGATACGCAGTATTTT. As protein: CASSPAETSTDTQYF.

V is TRBV10-1 and J is TRBJ2-7; no reliable D call. Trimming took off 9 bases at V and 4 bases at J, with 19 bases between the two ends. In germline, CDR1 is WNHNN, CDR2 SYGVQD (reference sequence). This CDR3 has 14 residues. CDR3: CASHPLTRVYEQYF. In DNA form, the CDR3 reads TGCGCCAGTCACCCCCTCACTCGGGTATACGAGCAGTACTTC.

With respect to this clone: A read error may account for a junction end that differs from germline. The chain is built from TRBV15 and TRBJ1-1, with D uncertain. The CDR3 length is 14 residues. The V gene's germline CDR1 is LNHNV and CDR2 YYDKDF (reference sequence). Written as DNA, the CDR3 is TGTGCCACCAGCAGAGATGTCCAGGCCCTGGGCTTTGTCTTT. It is translated as CATSRDVQALGFVF.

The chain links TRBV7-8 to TRBJ2-5, with 8 bases matching TRBD2. The CDR3 runs to 16 residues. V shed 1 base, J shed 2 bases, and the junction held 6 bases outside the gene matches. CDR1 is SGHVS, CDR2 FQNEAQ, per germline. The CDR3 loop reads CASSLGLGGGQETQYF. CDR3 DNA: TGTGCCAGCAGCTTAGGACTCGGGGGGGGACAAGAGACCCAGTACTTC.

This clone is a singleton in its sample. The J gene is TRBJ1-2, the V gene TRBV9; D ambiguous. V was shortened by 5 bases and J by 2 bases, with 13 bases between the two germline ends. The CDR3 has 14 residues. Germline CDR1 reads SGDLS; CDR2 reads YYNGEE. DNA of the CDR3: TGTGCCAGCAGGCGGTCCTCCTCCAACTATGGCTACACCTTC. Protein sequence: CASRRSSSNYGYTF.

This clone was counted a few times. The chain combines TRBV6-1 with TRBJ2-1; TRBD2 matches 12 bases. Germline V gene sequence: CDR1 MNHNS, CDR2 SASEGT. J lost 13 bases, V lost 3 bases, and 4 bases had no gene match. The CDR3 totals 13 residues. CDR3 loop: CASSELAGGQQFF. CDR3 bases: TGTGCCAGCAGTGAGCTAGCGGGGGGGCAACAGTTCTTC.

The chain has TRBV5-4 and TRBJ2-2; a possible D gene is TRBD1 (5 bases). The CDR3 covers 16 residues. The V end lost 3 bases, the J end lost 2 bases, and 14 bases lay between the germline ends. Germline CDR1 reads SGHNT; CDR2 reads YYREEE (reference sequence). CDR3 DNA sequence: TGTGCCAGCAGCTCGCACAGGACGGGTAACACCGGGGAGCTGTTTTTT. Translation: CASSSHRTGNTGELFF.

The CDR3 protein is CASSPRGQGGYTF. In DNA, the CDR3 is TGTGCCAGCAGCCCCCGGGGACAAGGCGGCTACACCTTC. The chain has TRBV7-2 and TRBJ1-2, with a tentative D call TRBD1 (6 bases). The V end was cut by 5 bases, the J end by 8 bases, with 15 bases between. This CDR3 contains 13 residues. Germline CDR1 reads SGHTA; CDR2 reads FQGNSA.

The chain combines TRBV5-1 with TRBJ1-1; unclear D gene. CDR1 is SGHRS and CDR2 is YFSETQ in the germline V gene. The ends were cut back, 3 bases at V and 0 bases at J, with 6 bases in the middle. The CDR3 consists of 13 residues. CDR3 nucleotide sequence: TGCGCCAGCAGCTATACAGTGAACACTGAAGCTTTCTTT. The encoded protein is CASSYTVNTEAFF.

This chain uses TRBV2 with TRBJ1-4; tentatively, D is TRBD1 (5 bases). V gave up 3 bases and J gave up 4 bases, with 12 bases separating them. The CDR3 runs 15 residues. Germline V lookup: CDR1 SNHLY, CDR2 FYNNEI. CDR3 nucleotide sequence: TGTGCCAGCAGTGAGGGGGGACGGAGTAATGAAAAACTGTTTTTT. This encodes CASSEGGRSNEKLFF.

The chain has TRBV7-2 and TRBJ1-3, with 8 bases that match TRBD1. CDR1 and CDR2 from the germline V gene are SGHTA and FQGNSA. Trimming at V came to 5 bases and at J to 3 bases, leaving 9 bases not matched to a gene. The CDR3 totals 16 residues. Here the CDR3 DNA reads TGTGCCAGCAGCCTAAGCAGTACAGGGGGTGGAAACACCATATATTTT. Translation gives CASSLSSTGGGNTIYF. The full variable domain, with the rest looked up from reference TRBV7-2 and TRBJ1-3, is GAGVSQSPSNKVTEKGKDVELRCDPISGHTALYWYRQSLGQGLEFLIYFQGNSAPDKSGLPSDRFSAERTGGSVSTLTIQRTQQEDSAVYLCASSLSSTGGGNTIYFGEGSWLTVV.

This clone was recorded once. The chain recombines TRBV10-3 with TRBJ2-7, with D uncertain. The CDR3 has 11 amino acids. V was clipped by 3 bases and J by 2 bases, with 2 bases between them. Looked up from germline, CDR1 is ENHRY and CDR2 is SYGVKD. Written as DNA, the CDR3 is TGTGCCATCAGTGACACCTACGAGCAGTACTTC. Its translation is CAISDTYEQYF.

The chain is built from TRBV3-1 (or the pseudogene TRBV3-2) and TRBJ2-7; TRBD2 matches 8 bases. Trimming cost V 4 bases and J 3 bases; bases outside gene matches: 5. The CDR3 extends over 14 amino acids. Germline V gene sequence: CDR1 LGHDT, CDR2 YNNKEL (reference sequence). In nucleotides, the CDR3 is TGTGCCAGCAGCCTCCGGACTAGCAGCTACGAGCAGTACTTC. Its translation: CASSLRTSSYEQYF.

The sample holds one count of this clone. The rearrangement links TRBV6-4 to TRBJ2-7, with TRBD1 matching over 9 bases. J lost 1 base, V lost 7 bases, and 8 bases had no gene match. Germline CDR1 MRHNA, CDR2 SNTAGT. The CDR3 runs to 15 residues. CDR3 sequence (DNA): TGTGCCAGCATCCCGGGACAGGGAGCATCCTACGAGCAGTACGTC. It yields the protein CASIPGQGASYEQYV.

This chain uses TRBV28 with TRBJ2-7; D gene unclear. Germline CDR1 is MDHEN and CDR2 is SYDVKM. This CDR3 spans 13 amino acids. The V and J ends lost 7 bases and 0 bases respectively, with 10 bases between them. CDR3 nucleotides: TGTGCCAGCAAGGATGGCGGCTCCTACGAGCAGTACGTC. Protein product: CASKDGGSYEQYV.

V and J are TRBV5-1 and TRBJ2-5, with TRBD2 matching 15 bases. The CDR3 covers 18 residues. J was trimmed by 0 bases and V by 5 bases; bases with no gene match: 8. Germline CDR1 reads SGHRS; CDR2 reads YFSETQ. The CDR3 loop reads CASSYGTSGGKYQETQYF. CDR3 nucleotide sequence: TGCGCCAGCAGTTATGGGACTAGCGGGGGGAAGTACCAAGAGACCCAGTACTTC.

This clone was found a few times. V usage is TRBV3-1 (or the pseudogene TRBV3-2) and J usage is TRBJ1-6; D might be TRBD1 (6 bases). The CDR3 consists of 13 residues. The germline V and J ends were trimmed by 6 bases and 10 bases, with 13 bases remaining between them. The germline CDR1 and CDR2 sequences are LGHDT and YNNKEL (reference sequence). The CDR3 coding sequence is TGTGCCAGCAGACTGACAGGTGGCTCACCCCTCCACTTT. Amino acid sequence: CASRLTGGSPLHF.

The chain recombines TRBV9 with TRBJ2-3; 12 bases agree with TRBD2. The CDR3 sequence is 19 residues long. Unmatched junction bases numbered 9, after V lost 1 base and J lost 0 bases. Germline CDR1 is SGDLS and CDR2 is YYNGEE. The CDR3 DNA reads as TGTGCCAGCAGCGTAACTGGACTAGCGGGGAAAGCTAGCACAGATACGCAGTATTTT. Translated: CASSVTGLAGKASTDTQYF.

V usage is TRBV11-2 and J usage is TRBJ2-5; 12 bases match TRBD2. Germline V gene lookup returns CDR1 SGHAT and CDR2 FQNNGV. V shed 2 bases, J shed 10 bases, and the junction held 5 bases outside the gene matches. The CDR3 sequence is 14 residues long. The CDR3 loop reads CASSLNGLAGLQYF. CDR3 sequence (DNA): TGTGCCAGCAGCTTAAACGGACTAGCGGGGCTCCAGTACTTC.

The chain carries TRBV5-4 and TRBJ1-2; 9 positions agree with TRBD1. V dropped 6 bases and J dropped 2; count of bases not matched to a gene: 5. The V gene's germline CDR1 is SGHNT and CDR2 YYREEE (reference sequence). The CDR3 spans 14 residues. CDR3 in amino acids: CASISQGANYGYTF. The CDR3 bases are TGTGCCAGCATATCACAGGGGGCCAACTATGGCTACACCTTC. Full variable domain (outside the CDR3, taken from reference TRBV5-4 and TRBJ1-2): ETGVTQSPTHLIKTRGQQVTLRCSSQSGHNTVSWYQQALGQGPQFIFQYYREEENGRGNFPPRFSGLQFPNYSSELNVNALELDDSALYLCASISQGANYGYTFGSGTRLTVV.

This clone was picked up one time. The chain carries TRBV5-1 and TRBJ2-2; 10 positions agree with TRBD2. Germline assignment: CDR1 SGHRS and CDR2 YFSETQ. The V gene end was trimmed by 4 bases and the J gene end by 3 bases; junction bases not matched to a gene: 3. The CDR3 is made up of 15 amino acids. CDR3 DNA sequence: TGCGCCAGCAGCCTAGCGGGGGCCGACACCGGGGAGCTGTTTTTT. Encoded protein: CASSLAGADTGELFF.

The rearrangement joins TRBV11-3 to TRBJ2-1; a possible D gene is TRBD2 (6 bases). The germline V and J ends were trimmed by 3 bases and 7 bases, with 7 bases remaining between them. Germline values: CDR1 SGHNT, CDR2 YENEEA. The CDR3 has 12 residues. The CDR3 coding sequence is TGTGCCAGCAGCTTGACTAGTAATGAGCAGTTCTTC. Protein sequence: CASSLTSNEQFF. Combining the CDR3 with reference TRBV11-3 and TRBJ2-1 gives the whole variable domain EAGVVQSPRYKIIEKKQPVAFWCNPISGHNTLYWYLQNLGQGPELLIRYENEEAVDDSQLPKDRFSAERLKGVDSTLKIQPAELGDSAVYLCASSLTSNEQFFGPGTRLTVL.

The V call is TRBV5-1, the J call TRBJ2-5, with a weak D call TRBD1 (5 bases). CDR3 size: 14 residues. V gave up 0 bases and J gave up 3 bases, with 9 bases separating them. Germline V gene sequence: CDR1 SGHRS, CDR2 YFSETQ. CDR3 residues: CASSLGQIEETQYF. The CDR3 DNA reads TGCGCCAGCAGCTTGGGACAGATAGAAGAGACCCAGTACTTC.

This chain links TRBV28 with TRBJ2-6; TRBD1 matches 10 bases. CDR3 length: 16 residues. CDR1 MDHEN and CDR2 SYDVKM come from the germline V gene. V was clipped by 6 bases and J by 0 bases; unmatched bases: 2. The CDR3 bases are TGTGCCAGCAGGGACAGGGGGAACTCTGGGGCCAACGTCCTGACTTTC. It specifies CASRDRGNSGANVLTF. The full variable domain, rest sourced from reference TRBV28 and TRBJ2-6, is DVKVTQSSRYLVKRTGEKVFLECVQDMDHENMFWYRQDPGLGLRLIYFSYDVKMKEKGDIPEGYSVSREKKERFSLILESASTNQTSMYLCASRDRGNSGANVLTFGAGSRLTVL.

This clone was found a few times. The chain employs TRBV28 and TRBJ1-5; a weak D match, TRBD1 (5 bases). Deletions cut 2 bases from V and 5 bases from J, with 10 bases between. The germline V gene has CDR1 MDHEN and CDR2 SYDVKM. This CDR3 contains 14 residues. The CDR3: CASSLNRFDQPQHF. CDR3 DNA: TGTGCCAGCAGTTTAAACAGGTTCGATCAGCCCCAGCATTTT.